This T cell receptor beta chain was identified in a study of T cells after yellow fever vaccination. Study observations and caveats: There was a small share of clonotypes that showed up in both the CD4 and CD8 compartments. Contaminants from the bulk population, in the form of abundant clonotypes, could be found in FACS-sorted repertoires. Weaker in magnitude, the secondary response showed a faster peak on day 5 versus 15.

V was trimmed by 5 bases and J by 3 bases, leaving 13 bases between them. This CDR3 contains 15 residues. The germline V gene encodes CDR1 MDHEN and CDR2 SYDVKM. This clonotype was found a few times. No antigen is known for it. UMIs were added to TCR cDNA along with a universal primer site when it was made by 5'RACE template switching. TCRdb reprocessed the 5' RACE reads with MiXCR, giving one entry per CDR3 protein. The sample shows 70,000 to 80,000 distinct CDR3 sequences, about 7.3% of them seen only once. The clonotype was recovered from a man aged 18-30 years who received the YFV17D yellow fever vaccine. The chain combines TRBV28 with TRBJ2-2; D is unclear. This specimen was CD8+ T cells sorted from PBMCs, taken 10 days after the first yellow fever vaccination. The DNA for the CDR3 is TGTGCCAGCAGTGCCTATACAGCTTACACCGGGGAGCTGTTTTTT. Its translation is CASSAYTAYTGELFF.